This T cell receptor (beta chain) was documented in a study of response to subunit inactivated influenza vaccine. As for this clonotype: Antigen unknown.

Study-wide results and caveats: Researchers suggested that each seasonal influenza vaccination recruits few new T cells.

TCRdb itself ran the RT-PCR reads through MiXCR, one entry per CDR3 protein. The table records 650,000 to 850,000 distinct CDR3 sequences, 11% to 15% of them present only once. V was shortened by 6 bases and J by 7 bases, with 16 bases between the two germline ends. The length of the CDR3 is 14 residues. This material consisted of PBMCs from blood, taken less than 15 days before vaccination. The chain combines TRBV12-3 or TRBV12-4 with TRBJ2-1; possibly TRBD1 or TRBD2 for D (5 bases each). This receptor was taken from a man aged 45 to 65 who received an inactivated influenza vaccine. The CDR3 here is CASSFMGPPNEQFF. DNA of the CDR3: TGTGCCAGCAGCTTTATGGGACCGCCAAATGAGCAGTTCTTC.